The clone carrying this T cell receptor (beta chain) was picked up a small number of times. The record originates from a study of blood T cell repertoires in COVID-19. Overall study context: Sources were T cells, B-cell-depleted T cells, or PBMCs; the material itself was cDNA or gDNA.

This CDR3 is 13 amino acids long. Germline CDR1 and CDR2: SGHRS and YFSETQ. The V and J ends lost 2 bases and 1 base respectively, with 6 bases between them. Sequencing was performed with immunoSEQ multiplex PCR; in TCRdb, only in-frame clones are kept and a portion is missing. The sample contains under 130,000 clones, about four fifths of which appear only once. The chain employs TRBV5-1 and TRBJ1-1, with D unclear. Sequenced sample: peripheral blood. This receptor was identified in a woman of 80 years or more with acute or convalescent COVID-19. The CDR3 DNA sequence: TGCGCCAGCAGCTTTCCAGGGAACACTGAAGCTTTCTTT. Translation gives CASSFPGNTEAFF.